The next 27 T cell receptor beta chains were all read from a single sample in a study of T cell repertoires in cytomegalovirus infection. MiXCR, applied by TCRdb to the reads, yields one record per CDR3 protein. The sample lists 340,000 or so distinct CDR3 sequences, roughly 25% occurring once. These receptors have no identified antigens. The specimen was cultured PBMCs, collected from culture after CMV antigen stimulation. The receptors were sampled from a human donor in good health (CMV status not recorded). Some clones in this sample may be carry-over from other donors' samples.

The chain recombines TRBV12-3 or TRBV12-4 with TRBJ1-1; D possibly corresponds to TRBD1 (5 bases). CDR3 length: 12 amino acids. Trimming removed 7 bases at V and 7 bases at J, with 13 bases between. The DNA of the CDR3 is TGTGCCAGCACTCGGGGACGGGGTGAAGCTTTCTTT. Amino acids: CASTRGRGEAFF.

This sequence joins TRBV24-1 and TRBJ2-1, with 8 bases aligning to TRBD2. V was pared by 6 bases and J by 7 bases, with 7 bases of the junction left unmatched. From germline, CDR1 is KGHDR and CDR2 SFDVKD. The CDR3 is 14 residues long. The CDR3 spells CATSRPGGRNEQFF. The CDR3 nucleotides read TGTGCCACCAGTCGACCGGGAGGGCGGAATGAGCAGTTCTTC.

This clonotype has just a few counts. The chain recombines TRBV4-3 with TRBJ1-1; D gene unclear. The CDR3 sequence is 13 residues long. Trimming removed 0 bases from V and 8 bases from J, with 10 bases in between. CDR1 and CDR2 from the germline V gene are LGHNA and YSLEER. The CDR3 DNA is TGCGCCAGCAGCCAAGATCGTTCGGGAGAAGCTTTCTTT. This translates into CASSQDRSGEAFF.

This clonotype was counted only a few times. CDR3 coding DNA: TGTGCCAGCAGCGTAGGGACTAGCGGAAGTTTGGAGACCCAGTACTTC. Translated: CASSVGTSGSLETQYF. The chain combines TRBV9 with TRBJ2-5; 10 nucleotides line up with TRBD2. The junction had 7 bases not matched to a gene; V was cut back by 0 bases and J by 5 bases. CDR3 length: 16 amino acids. CDR1 SGDLS and CDR2 YYNGEE come from the germline V gene.

Many counts were recorded for this clonotype. The genes are TRBV28 and TRBJ2-1; 7 nucleotides agree with TRBD2. The CDR3 covers 14 residues. V lost 5 bases, J lost 6 bases, and 7 bases stayed unmatched. Germline V gives CDR1 MDHEN, CDR2 SYDVKM. CDR3 region: CASSAPGTINEQFF. DNA of the CDR3: TGTGCCAGCAGTGCCCCCGGGACTATCAATGAGCAGTTCTTC.

The rearrangement links TRBV12-3 or TRBV12-4 to TRBJ1-2, with a possible D match to TRBD1 (5 bases). This CDR3 is 12 amino acids long. The V and J ends lost 5 bases and 7 bases respectively, with 11 bases between them. The CDR3 nucleotides are TGTGCCAGCAGTCCTTTGAGGGGTGGCTACACCTTC. Translation gives CASSPLRGGYTF.

This clonotype has ten or more counts. This rearrangement joins TRBV7-8 to TRBJ1-1; TRBD1 agrees at 7 bases. The length of the CDR3 is 15 residues. The V gene's germline CDR1 is SGHVS and CDR2 FQNEAQ. The J segment lost 6 bases and the V segment lost 4 bases, leaving 11 bases of the junction unmatched. CDR3: CASSSPYRGGAEAFF. CDR3 nucleotide sequence: TGTGCCAGCAGCTCACCTTACAGGGGAGGCGCTGAAGCTTTCTTT.

The chain carries TRBV19 and TRBJ1-1; maybe TRBD1 (5 bases). The CDR3 contains 14 residues. Germline CDR1 and CDR2: LNHDA and SQIVND (reference sequence). V was clipped by 9 bases and J by 1 base, with 15 bases between them. The CDR3 protein is CASRRGSANTEAFF. The CDR3 DNA sequence: TGTGCCAGCAGACGGGGCAGCGCGAACACTGAAGCTTTCTTT. Full variable domain (missing parts from reference TRBV19 and TRBJ1-1): DGGITQSPKYLFRKEGQNVTLSCEQNLNHDAMYWYRQDPGQGLRLIYYSQIVNDFQKGDIAEGYSVSREKKESFPLTVTSAQKNPTAFYLCASRRGSANTEAFFGQGTRLTVV.

The chain recombines TRBV2 with TRBJ2-4; 7 bases match TRBD1. The junction had 10 bases not matched to a gene; V was cut back by 6 bases and J by 8 bases. Germline V gene data show CDR1 as SNHLY and CDR2 as FYNNEI. The CDR3 loop spans 14 amino acids. The CDR3 sequence: CASRFDRVADIQYF. The CDR3 coding sequence is TGTGCCAGCAGATTCGACAGGGTCGCGGACATTCAGTACTTC.

The chain joins TRBV19 to TRBJ2-1; D possibly corresponds to TRBD1 (5 bases). This CDR3 comprises 17 residues. The germline V gene encodes CDR1 LNHDA and CDR2 SQIVND (reference sequence). Trimming took 2 bases from V and 0 from J, leaving 14 bases between them. CDR3 sequence (DNA): TGTGCCAGTAGTATATATCAGGGCGGACCCTCCTACAATGAGCAGTTCTTC. Translating gives CASSIYQGGPSYNEQFF.

This clonotype was counted at least ten times. J is TRBJ1-1 and V is TRBV7-8; D gene uncertain. The germline CDR1 and CDR2 sequences are SGHVS and FQNEAQ. The V end lost 2 bases, the J end lost 0 bases, and 10 bases lay between the germline ends. This CDR3 is built from 15 residues. The DNA of the CDR3 is TGTGCCAGCAGCTTAATAGGCCCGATGAACACTGAAGCTTTCTTT. As protein: CASSLIGPMNTEAFF.

The gene calls are TRBV5-4 and TRBJ2-2, with D perhaps assigned TRBD1 or TRBD2 (5 bases each). V lost 3 bases to trimming and J lost 0 bases, with 21 bases between them. The CDR3 has 19 residues. Germline V gives CDR1 SGHNT, CDR2 YYREEE (reference sequence). CDR3 sequence (DNA): TGTGCCAGCAGCTGGTGGGCAGGGAAAGCGGATACGAACACCGGGGAGCTGTTTTTT. Protein product: CASSWWAGKADTNTGELFF.

This clonotype was counted at least ten times. V is TRBV7-2 and J is TRBJ2-7, with 8 positions matching TRBD1. Unmatched junction bases numbered 9, after V lost 5 bases and J lost 0 bases. Germline assignment: CDR1 SGHTA and CDR2 FQGNSA. The CDR3 runs to 16 residues. Here the CDR3 reads CASSKAGTGSSYEQYV. The CDR3 DNA is TGTGCCAGCAGCAAAGCCGGGACAGGAAGCTCCTACGAGCAGTACGTC.

The chain employs TRBV18 and TRBJ1-6; maybe TRBD1 (6 bases). The CDR3 is 14 amino acids. In germline, CDR1 is KGHSH, CDR2 LQKENI. Trimming removed 6 bases from V and 7 bases from J, with 13 bases in between. The CDR3 loop reads CASSLNRVNSPLHF. The DNA for the CDR3 is TGTGCCAGCTCTCTCAACAGGGTCAATTCACCCCTCCACTTT.

As regards this clonotype: A much larger clone is a single base away; this may be a read error. The chain recombines TRBV7-2 with TRBJ1-4; D is uncertain. Germline V CDR1 and CDR2: SGHTA, FQGNSA. The CDR3 is made up of 13 amino acids. The CDR3 sequence is CASRSPGNEKLSF. CDR3 nucleotide sequence: TGTGCCAGCCGCTCCCCCGGCAATGAAAAACTGTCTTTT.

The V gene is TRBV6-6, the J gene TRBJ1-5; 7 bases are a match to TRBD1. CDR1 is MNHNY, CDR2 SVGAGI, per germline (reference sequence). There are 14 residues in the CDR3. V lost 7 bases, J lost 2 bases, and 5 bases stayed unmatched. DNA of the CDR3: TGTGCCAGCACGCGACAGGGTCGCAATCAGCCCCAGCATTTT. Translating it yields CASTRQGRNQPQHF.

Many counts were recorded for this clonotype. The chain uses TRBV7-2 and TRBJ2-5; no definite D call. This CDR3 spans 12 amino acids. In germline, CDR1 is SGHTA, CDR2 FQGNSA. The V gene lost 5 bases and the J gene lost 7 bases, with 11 bases spanning the gap. The CDR3 sequence: CASSLPSGTQYF. CDR3 sequence (DNA): TGTGCCAGCAGCCTTCCGAGTGGGACCCAGTACTTC.

The rearrangement links TRBV7-6 to TRBJ1-4; TRBD1 might be the D (5 bases). Germline V lookup: CDR1 SGHVS, CDR2 FNYEAQ. CDR3 size: 18 residues. With 4 bases removed from V and 0 bases from J, the gap between germline ends came to 18 bases. CDR3 sequence (DNA): TGTGCCAGCAGCTCCCTGTGGGACCTCAAGTCAACTAATGAAAAACTGTTTTTT. Translation gives CASSSLWDLKSTNEKLFF.

J is TRBJ1-2 and V is TRBV27; 9 bases are shared with TRBD1. Germline V gene lookup returns CDR1 MNHEY and CDR2 SMNVEV (reference sequence). The CDR3 is made up of 16 amino acids. Germline trimming cut 4 bases from V and 7 bases from J; bases unmatched to any gene: 13. The CDR3 spells CASSSNRDRAPGGYTF. For the CDR3, the DNA is TGTGCCAGCAGTTCCAACCGGGACAGGGCTCCTGGTGGCTACACCTTC.

V is TRBV19 and J is TRBJ2-1; D call uncertain. V was trimmed by 3 bases and J by 0 bases, leaving 9 bases between them. The germline gives CDR1 LNHDA, CDR2 SQIVND (reference sequence). CDR3 length: 15 amino acids. The CDR3 region has the DNA TGTGCCAGTAGTATCGAGGCAAACTCCTACAATGAGCAGTTCTTC. This sequence encodes CASSIEANSYNEQFF.

This clonotype was found a few times. The gene calls are TRBV28 and TRBJ2-3; either TRBD1 or TRBD2 may supply D (5 bases each). The V end lost 5 bases, the J end lost 6 bases, and 18 bases lay between the germline ends. The CDR3 covers 15 residues. The V gene's germline CDR1 is MDHEN and CDR2 SYDVKM. CDR3 region: CASSPPGPRADTQYF. CDR3 nucleotide sequence: TGTGCCAGCAGTCCCCCGGGACCGCGCGCGGATACGCAGTATTTT.

J is TRBJ2-2 and V is TRBV4-1; unclear D gene. In germline, CDR1 is MGHRA, CDR2 YSYEKL. Trimming removed 3 bases from V and 4 bases from J, with 6 bases in between. The CDR3 has 13 residues. The CDR3 protein is CASSHILTGELFF. DNA for the CDR3: TGCGCCAGCAGCCATATACTCACCGGGGAGCTGTTTTTT.

This chain joins TRBV7-9 and TRBJ1-1; possibly TRBD1 for D (5 bases). The CDR3 runs to 14 residues. Trimming stripped 2 bases from V and 2 bases from J, with 9 bases between. The germline gives CDR1 SEHNR, CDR2 FQNEAQ (reference sequence). The DNA of the CDR3 is TGTGCCAGCAGCTTACCCAGGGTCAACACTGAAGCTTTCTTT. Amino acid sequence: CASSLPRVNTEAFF.

This clonotype was found many times. The chain uses TRBV7-2 and TRBJ2-7; 7 positions match TRBD2. The CDR3 sequence is 13 residues long. V gave up 2 bases and J gave up 5 bases; unmatched junction bases: 3. The germline gives CDR1 SGHTA, CDR2 FQGNSA. The CDR3 region has the DNA TGTGCCAGCAGCTTATGGGGAGGGCACGAGCAGTACGTC. Protein: CASSLWGGHEQYV.

This clonotype was seen a few times. The V call is TRBV6-2 or TRBV6-3, the J call TRBJ2-1; 8 bases map to TRBD2. The germline CDR1 and CDR2 sequences are MNHEY and SVGEGT. The CDR3 length is 16 residues. Trimming took 1 base from V and 6 from J; bases not matched to a gene: 8. The CDR3 region has the DNA TGTGCCAGCAGTTACTTAGGACTAGCCCGGCGCAATGAGCAGTTCTTC. Its translation is CASSYLGLARRNEQFF.

This clonotype was seen at least ten times. The V gene is TRBV7-2, the J gene TRBJ1-1; D call uncertain. Trimming cost V 1 base and J 0 bases, with 9 bases left between them. The CDR3 length is 15 residues. Germline V gives CDR1 SGHTA, CDR2 FQGNSA. CDR3 nucleotide sequence: TGTGCCAGCAGCTTAGGCAGTGTCATGAACACTGAAGCTTTCTTT. Protein: CASSLGSVMNTEAFF.

The V gene is TRBV6-6, the J gene TRBJ1-5, with D possibly TRBD1 on 5 matching bases. This CDR3 has 15 amino acids. The V and J ends lost 2 bases and 3 bases respectively, with 11 bases between them. Germline assignment: CDR1 MNHNY and CDR2 SVGAGI (reference sequence). The chain's CDR3 is CASSYQGWVNQPQHF. The DNA of the CDR3 is TGTGCCAGCAGTTACCAGGGATGGGTCAATCAGCCCCAGCATTTT.